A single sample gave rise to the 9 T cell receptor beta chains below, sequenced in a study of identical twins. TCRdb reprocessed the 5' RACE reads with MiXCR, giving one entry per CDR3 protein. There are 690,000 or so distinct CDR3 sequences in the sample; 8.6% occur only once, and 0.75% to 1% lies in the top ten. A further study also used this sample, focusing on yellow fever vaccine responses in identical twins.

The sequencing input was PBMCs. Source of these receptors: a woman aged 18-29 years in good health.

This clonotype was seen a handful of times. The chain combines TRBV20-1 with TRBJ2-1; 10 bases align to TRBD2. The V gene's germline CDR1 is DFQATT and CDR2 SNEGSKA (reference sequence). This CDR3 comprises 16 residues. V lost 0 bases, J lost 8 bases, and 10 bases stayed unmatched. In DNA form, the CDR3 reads TGCAGTGCTAGAGAGAATAGCGGGGGGAGGGTGGATGAGCAGTTCTTC. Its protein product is CSARENSGGRVDEQFF.

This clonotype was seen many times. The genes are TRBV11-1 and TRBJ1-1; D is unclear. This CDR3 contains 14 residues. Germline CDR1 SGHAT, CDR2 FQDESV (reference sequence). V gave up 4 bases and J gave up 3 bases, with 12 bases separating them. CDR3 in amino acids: CASSSRTAYTEAFF. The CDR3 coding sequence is TGTGCCAGCAGCTCAAGGACTGCCTACACTGAAGCTTTCTTT. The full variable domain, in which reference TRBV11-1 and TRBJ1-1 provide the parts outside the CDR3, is EAEVAQSPRYKITEKSQAVAFWCDPISGHATLYWYRQILGQGPELLVQFQDESVVDDSQLPKDRFSAERLKGVDSTLKIQPAELGDSAMYLCASSSRTAYTEAFFGQGTRLTVV.

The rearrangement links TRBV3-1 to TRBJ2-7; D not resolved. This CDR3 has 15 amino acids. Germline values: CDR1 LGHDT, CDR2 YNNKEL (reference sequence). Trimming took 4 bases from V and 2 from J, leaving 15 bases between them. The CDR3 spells CASSPLSYATYEQYF. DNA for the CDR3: TGTGCCAGCAGCCCCTTGTCCTACGCGACCTACGAGCAGTACTTC.

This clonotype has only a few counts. The CDR3 DNA is TGTGCCAGCAGCTTAGGCTCTAGCGGCGACCAAGAGACCCAGTACTTC. It is translated as CASSLGSSGDQETQYF. V usage is TRBV7-2 and J usage is TRBJ2-5, with 7 positions matching TRBD2. Germline trimming cut 1 base from V and 0 bases from J; bases unmatched to any gene: 5. The germline V gene has CDR1 SGHTA and CDR2 FQGNSA. The CDR3 totals 16 residues.

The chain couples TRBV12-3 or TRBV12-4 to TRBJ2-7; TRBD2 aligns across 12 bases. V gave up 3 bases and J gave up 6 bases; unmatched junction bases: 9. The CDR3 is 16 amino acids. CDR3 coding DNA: TGTGCCAGCAGTTTCCTAGCGGGGGGGCATTCTATCGAGCAGTACTTC. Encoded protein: CASSFLAGGHSIEQYF.

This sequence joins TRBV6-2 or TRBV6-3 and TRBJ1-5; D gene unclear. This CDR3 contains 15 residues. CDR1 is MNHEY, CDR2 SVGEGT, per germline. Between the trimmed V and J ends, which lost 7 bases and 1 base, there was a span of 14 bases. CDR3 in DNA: TGTGCCAGCACTGGGTTTGAGGAGAGCAATCAGCCCCAGCATTTT. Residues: CASTGFEESNQPQHF.

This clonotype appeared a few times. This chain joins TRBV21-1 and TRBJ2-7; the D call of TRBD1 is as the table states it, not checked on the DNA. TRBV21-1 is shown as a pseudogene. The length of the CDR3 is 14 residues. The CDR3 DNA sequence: TGTGCCAGCAGCCGACCGGGACAGCAATACGAGCAGTACTTC. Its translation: CASSRPGQQYEQYF.

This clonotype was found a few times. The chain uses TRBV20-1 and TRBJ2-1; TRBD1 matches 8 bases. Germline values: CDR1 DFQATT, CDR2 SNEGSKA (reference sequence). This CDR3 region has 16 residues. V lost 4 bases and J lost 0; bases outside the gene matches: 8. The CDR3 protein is CSAKQGGVSSYNEQFF. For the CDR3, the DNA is TGCAGTGCTAAACAGGGGGGCGTTAGCTCCTACAATGAGCAGTTCTTC.

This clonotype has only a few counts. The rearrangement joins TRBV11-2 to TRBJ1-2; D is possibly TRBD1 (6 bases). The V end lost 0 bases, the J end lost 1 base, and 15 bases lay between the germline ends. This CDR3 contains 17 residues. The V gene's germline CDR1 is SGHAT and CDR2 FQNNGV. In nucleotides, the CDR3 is TGTGCCAGCAGCTTAGACGGCAGGGGAGCAAATAACTATGGCTACACCTTC. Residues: CASSLDGRGANNYGYTF.